The 19 T cell receptor beta chains reported below all come from one sample, sequenced in a study of blood T cell repertoires in COVID-19. TCRdb keeps only in-frame clones here, not all; method: immunoSEQ multiplex PCR. This sample has about 260,000 clones, with over 75% found just once. Input material: peripheral blood. The receptors here all came from a human donor in a cohort sampled during active COVID-19.

This clone was seen only once. The chain uses TRBV11-2 and TRBJ2-3, with D possibly being TRBD2 (6 bases). V was shortened by 1 base and J by 2 bases, with 7 bases between the two germline ends. The CDR3 sequence is 14 residues long. The germline CDR1 and CDR2 sequences are SGHAT and FQNNGV. As DNA, the CDR3 is TGTGCCAGCAGCTTAGGGACTAACACAGATACGCAGTATTTT. It encodes CASSLGTNTDTQYF.

About this clone: The same CDR3 also results from other DNA sequences found in this sample. This sequence joins TRBV6-5 and TRBJ1-5; a possible D gene is TRBD1 (6 bases). The CDR3 loop spans 13 amino acids. Trimming took off 2 bases at V and 7 bases at J, with 9 bases between the two ends. The germline CDR1 and CDR2 sequences are MNHEY and SVGAGI. CDR3 sequence reads: CASSYRGGQPQHF. Written as DNA, the CDR3 is TGTGCCAGCAGTTACAGGGGGGGCCAGCCCCAGCATTTT.

This chain links TRBV19 with TRBJ2-7, with TRBD1 identical over 7 bases. Germline lookup yields CDR1 LNHDA and CDR2 SQIVND (reference sequence). The CDR3 extends over 13 amino acids. V was pared by 3 bases and J by 7 bases, with 6 bases of the junction left unmatched. The CDR3 DNA reads as TGTGCCAGTAGTATGTCAGGGGGTTTTGAGCAGTACTTC. Its translation is CASSMSGGFEQYF.

The V call is TRBV13, the J call TRBJ1-6; no clear D gene. This CDR3 has 14 residues. Trimming left V 3 bases short and J 7 bases short, with 10 bases between. Germline assignment: CDR1 PRHDT and CDR2 FYEKMQ (reference sequence). CDR3 sequence reads: CASSFVAGNSPLHF. The CDR3 DNA reads as TGTGCCAGCAGCTTCGTTGCCGGGAATTCACCCCTCCACTTT.

This clone was observed once. This chain links TRBV18 with TRBJ2-3; D remains unclear. The V gene lost 0 bases and the J gene lost 3 bases, with 10 bases spanning the gap. The CDR3 has 15 amino acids. Germline lookup yields CDR1 KGHSH and CDR2 LQKENI. CDR3 region: CASSPPTGGTDTQYF. CDR3 DNA: TGTGCCAGCTCACCACCGACGGGTGGGACAGATACGCAGTATTTT.

The chain couples TRBV5-1 to TRBJ1-2; 7 positions match TRBD1. V trimming: 2 bases; J trimming: 4 bases; junction bases outside the gene matches: 8. The CDR3 spans 15 residues. From germline, CDR1 is SGHRS and CDR2 YFSETQ. The chain's CDR3 is CASSFLGQQPYGYTF. CDR3 sequence (DNA): TGCGCCAGCAGCTTTCTGGGACAGCAGCCCTATGGCTACACCTTC.

Written as DNA, the CDR3 is TGTGCCACCGACGGGACTCCTCCTTCCTACGAGCAGTACTTC. It translates to CATDGTPPSYEQYF. The rearrangement links TRBV9 to TRBJ2-7; D perhaps matches TRBD2 (6 bases). CDR3 length: 14 amino acids. Between the trimmed V and J ends, which lost 9 bases and 1 base, there was a span of 17 bases. Looked up from germline, CDR1 is SGDLS and CDR2 is YYNGEE.

This sequence joins TRBV4-3 and TRBJ2-1, with D maybe TRBD1 (6 bases). This CDR3 region has 15 residues. The V end lost 1 base, the J end lost 5 bases, and 12 bases lay between the germline ends. Germline V gene sequence: CDR1 LGHNA, CDR2 YSLEER. The CDR3 DNA reads as TGCGCCAGCAGCCAAGTAGGGGGATACAACAATGAGCAGTTCTTC. It yields the protein CASSQVGGYNNEQFF.

The rearrangement links TRBV18 to TRBJ1-2; perhaps TRBD1 as D (6 bases). There are 15 residues in the CDR3. CDR1 and CDR2 (germline): KGHSH, LQKENI. The V gene lost 3 bases and the J gene lost 1 base, with 12 bases spanning the gap. The CDR3 sequence: CASSPRRGLNYGYTF. The DNA for the CDR3 is TGTGCCAGCTCACCGCGCAGGGGCCTTAACTATGGCTACACCTTC.

The genes are TRBV6-2 or TRBV6-3 and TRBJ1-2, with 7 positions matching TRBD1. This CDR3 spans 16 amino acids. Per the germline V gene, CDR1 is MNHEY and CDR2 is SVGEGT. V was clipped by 4 bases and J by 2 bases; unmatched bases: 10. The CDR3 spells CASSSILRTGNYGYTF. The CDR3 nucleotides are TGTGCCAGCAGTTCTATACTAAGGACAGGCAACTATGGCTACACCTTC.

The rearrangement links TRBV24-1 to TRBJ2-7; D is unresolved. There are 16 residues in the CDR3. Germline V gives CDR1 KGHDR, CDR2 SFDVKD. V was trimmed by 6 bases and J by 0 bases, leaving 17 bases between them. The CDR3 region is CATSSSAQSPSYEQYF. For the CDR3, the DNA is TGTGCCACCAGTTCGTCGGCACAGTCCCCCTCCTACGAGCAGTACTTC.

The V gene is TRBV6-6, the J gene TRBJ1-1; TRBD1 matches at 8 bases. V lost 6 bases to trimming and J lost 0 bases; unmatched junction nucleotides: 3. The CDR3 loop spans 14 amino acids. Germline lookup yields CDR1 MNHNY and CDR2 SVGAGI (reference sequence). CDR3 loop: CASSQGAMNTEAFF. The CDR3 bases are TGTGCCAGCAGCCAGGGGGCTATGAACACTGAAGCTTTCTTT.

The chain couples TRBV6-4 to TRBJ1-3; D perhaps matches TRBD1 (5 bases). Germline V gives CDR1 MRHNA, CDR2 SNTAGT. Trimming removed 7 bases at V and 2 bases at J, with 18 bases between. The CDR3 is made up of 16 amino acids. The CDR3 sequence is CASTAPTGDTGNTIYF. The CDR3 DNA is TGTGCCAGCACCGCCCCCACAGGAGATACTGGAAACACCATATATTTT.

The gene calls are TRBV6-5 and TRBJ2-5, with 12 bases that match TRBD2. CDR1 and CDR2 (germline): MNHEY, SVGAGI. V lost 4 bases, J lost 7 bases, and 7 bases stayed unmatched. This CDR3 is built from 15 residues. The CDR3 spells CASSSLAGGHVTQYF. The CDR3 DNA reads TGTGCCAGCAGTTCCCTAGCGGGGGGGCATGTGACCCAGTACTTC.

This clone has more than one count but fewer than ten. This chain connects TRBV5-1 to TRBJ1-2; 11 positions agree with TRBD1. V trimming: 4 bases; J trimming: 6 bases; junction bases outside the gene matches: 5. This CDR3 spans 14 amino acids. Germline loops: CDR1 SGHRS, CDR2 YFSETQ. Here the CDR3 reads CASSRPDRGHGYTF. In DNA, the CDR3 is TGCGCCAGCAGCCGTCCGGACAGGGGGCATGGCTACACCTTC.

The chain combines TRBV6-5 with TRBJ1-5, with a weak D call TRBD1 (6 bases). The CDR3 has 14 amino acids. Trimming cost V 6 bases and J 5 bases, with 14 bases left between them. The V gene's germline CDR1 is MNHEY and CDR2 SVGAGI. The CDR3 nucleotides are TGTGCCAGCAGCGGGCGGGGGGGCGATCAGCCCCAGCATTTT. It encodes CASSGRGGDQPQHF.

The V gene is TRBV27, the J gene TRBJ1-6; D is possibly TRBD1 (5 bases). The V end was cut by 4 bases, the J end by 7 bases, with 14 bases between. This CDR3 is built from 15 residues. The germline V gene encodes CDR1 MNHEY and CDR2 SMNVEV (reference sequence). The CDR3 is CASSWGVNGNSPLHF. In DNA form, the CDR3 reads TGTGCCAGCAGTTGGGGGGTGAACGGCAATTCACCCCTCCACTTT.

This clone came up once. The CDR3 sequence: CASSPNTGHPGYGYTF. CDR3 nucleotide sequence: TGTGCCAGCTCACCAAACACGGGACACCCTGGCTATGGCTACACCTTC. The chain links TRBV18 to TRBJ1-2; TRBD1 is a possible D gene (6 bases). V was clipped by 2 bases and J by 4 bases, with 17 bases between them. This CDR3 contains 16 residues. From germline, CDR1 is KGHSH and CDR2 LQKENI.

DNA for the CDR3: TGTGCCAGCAGCTACCGGGAGACCTACGAGCAGTACTTC. It yields the protein CASSYRETYEQYF. The chain carries TRBV7-9 and TRBJ2-7; D perhaps matches TRBD2 (6 bases). The length of the CDR3 is 13 residues. V dropped 4 bases and J dropped 2 bases, with 9 bases sitting between them. CDR1 is SEHNR and CDR2 is FQNEAQ in the germline V gene (reference sequence). Based on the CDR3 plus reference TRBV7-9 and TRBJ2-7, the full variable domain is DTGVSQNPRHKITKRGQNVTFRCDPISEHNRLYWYRQTLGQGPEFLTYFQNEAQLEKSRLLSDRFSAERPKGSFSTLEIQRTEQGDSAMYLCASSYRETYEQYFGPGTRLTVT.